The entry that follows covers one T cell receptor (beta chain) sequence. This sample was included in a study of T cell responses to AZD1222 COVID-19 vaccine. Germline V lookup: CDR1 SNHLY, CDR2 FYNNEI. Between the trimmed V and J ends, which lost 6 bases and 1 base, there was a span of 9 bases. The CDR3 is 13 residues long. Produced via immunoSEQ multiplex PCR; TCRdb's table is partial and in-frame only. The sample includes over 50,000 clones, around 85% of them seen just once. The rearrangement uses TRBV2 and TRBJ2-5, with D perhaps matching TRBD2 (5 bases). This sequence originates from an adult in good health. The input for sequencing was peripheral blood, taken on day 0 of AZD1222 vaccination. In nucleotides, the CDR3 is TGTGCCAGCAGGCCGGACTTCCAAGAGACCCAGTACTTC. This translates into CASRPDFQETQYF.